This note documents a single TCR beta chain sequence. The data derive from a study of blood T cell repertoires in COVID-19. Background on the study: COVID-19 samples from acute and convalescent phases originated in the United States, Italy and Spain. T cells, B-cell-depleted T cells, or PBMCs supplied cDNA or gDNA.

Some clones are missing from TCRdb's copy, which holds only in-frame ones; the method was immunoSEQ multiplex PCR. The sample lists more than 250,000 clones; approximately 82% were seen once. CDR1 is SGHAT and CDR2 is FQNNGV in the germline V gene. V lost 5 bases, J lost 3 bases, and 4 bases stayed unmatched. The CDR3 is 15 residues long. This rearrangement joins TRBV11-2 to TRBJ2-3; 11 bases align to TRBD2. The specimen was peripheral blood. The source of this sequence is a man in his 60s who had recovered from COVID-19. DNA of the CDR3: TGTGCCAGCAGCGGGCGACTAGCGGGGACAGATACGCAGTATTTT. It yields the protein CASSGRLAGTDTQYF.